This TCR beta chain was recorded in a study of cytomegalovirus exposure and HLA in healthy donors. Germline assignment: CDR1 SEHNR and CDR2 FQNEAQ (reference sequence). The V gene end was trimmed by 4 bases and the J gene end by 2 bases; junction bases not matched to a gene: 6. The CDR3 totals 15 residues. Vbeta (60) and Jbeta (13) primers were used in the PCR. Generated by immunoSEQ multiplex PCR, the TCRdb table keeps only in-frame clones and is missing some. The listing contains 120,000 to 150,000 clones. Regarding this clone: Its specificity is unknown.

Study-level findings and limits: Presence/absence comparisons presumed near-even sequencing depth among donors. According to a later analysis, most TCR beta chains associated with CMV appeared HLA-restricted. Data from an earlier analysis indicated that most TCR beta V segments were productive either about 87% or about 30% of the time. Most TCR sequences proved rare, with some public TCRs found in many donors.

Sequencing was performed on PBMCs. This receptor was taken from a woman between 50 and 59 years old in good health and CMV-seronegative. This chain links TRBV7-9 with TRBJ2-5; TRBD1 matches 8 bases. The CDR3 nucleotides are TGTGCCAGCAGCTCGGACAGGGACTTACAAGAGACCCAGTACTTC. Amino acids: CASSSDRDLQETQYF.